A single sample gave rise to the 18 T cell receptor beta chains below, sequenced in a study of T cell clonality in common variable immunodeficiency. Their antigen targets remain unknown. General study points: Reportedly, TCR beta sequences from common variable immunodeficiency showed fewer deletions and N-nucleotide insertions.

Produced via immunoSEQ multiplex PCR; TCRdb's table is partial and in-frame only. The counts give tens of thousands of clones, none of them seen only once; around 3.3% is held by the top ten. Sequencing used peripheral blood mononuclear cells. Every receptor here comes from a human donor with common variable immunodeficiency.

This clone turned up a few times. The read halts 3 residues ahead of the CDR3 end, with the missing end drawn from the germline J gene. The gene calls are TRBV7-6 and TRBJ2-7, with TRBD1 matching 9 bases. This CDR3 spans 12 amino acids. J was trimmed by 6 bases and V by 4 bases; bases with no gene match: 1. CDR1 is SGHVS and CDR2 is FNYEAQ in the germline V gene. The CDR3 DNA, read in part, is TGTGCCAGCAGCTCGACAGGGGGCGAG. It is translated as CASSSTGGE. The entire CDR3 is CASSSTGGEQYF. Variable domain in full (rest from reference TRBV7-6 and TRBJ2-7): GAGVSQSPRYKVTKRGQDVALRCDPISGHVSLYWYRQALGQGPEFLTYFNYEAQQDKSGLPNDRFSAERPEGSISTLTIQRTEQRDSAMYRCASSSTGGEQYFGPGTRLTVT.

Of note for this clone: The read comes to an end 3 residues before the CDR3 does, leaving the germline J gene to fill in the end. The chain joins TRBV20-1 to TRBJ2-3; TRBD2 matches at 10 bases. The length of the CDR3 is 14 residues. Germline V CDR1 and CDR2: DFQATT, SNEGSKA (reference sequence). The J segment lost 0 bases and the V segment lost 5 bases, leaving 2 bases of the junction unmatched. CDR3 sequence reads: CSALTSGSTDTQYF. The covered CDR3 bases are TGCAGTGCTCTGACTAGCGGGAGCACAGATACG.

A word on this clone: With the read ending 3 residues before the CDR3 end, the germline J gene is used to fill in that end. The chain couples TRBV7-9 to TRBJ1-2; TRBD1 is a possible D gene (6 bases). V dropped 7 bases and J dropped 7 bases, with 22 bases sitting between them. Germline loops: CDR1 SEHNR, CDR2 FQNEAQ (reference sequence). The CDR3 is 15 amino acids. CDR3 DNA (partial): TGTGCCAGCACCCTCTCAATGGGCAGGGGCGGTGGC. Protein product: CASTLSMGRGGG. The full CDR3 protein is CASTLSMGRGGGYTF. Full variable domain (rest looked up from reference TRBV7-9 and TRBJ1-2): DTGVSQNPRHKITKRGQNVTFRCDPISEHNRLYWYRQTLGQGPEFLTYFQNEAQLEKSRLLSDRFSAERPKGSFSTLEIQRTEQGDSAMYLCASTLSMGRGGGYTFGSGTRLTVV.

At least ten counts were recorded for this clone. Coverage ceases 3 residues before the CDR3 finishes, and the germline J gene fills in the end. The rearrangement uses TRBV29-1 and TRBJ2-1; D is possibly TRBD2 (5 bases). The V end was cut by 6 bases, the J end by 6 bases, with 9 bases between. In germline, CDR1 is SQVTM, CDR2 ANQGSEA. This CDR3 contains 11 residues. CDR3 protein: CSVGSGNEQFF. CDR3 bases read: TGCAGCGTAGGGAGCGGCAATGAG.

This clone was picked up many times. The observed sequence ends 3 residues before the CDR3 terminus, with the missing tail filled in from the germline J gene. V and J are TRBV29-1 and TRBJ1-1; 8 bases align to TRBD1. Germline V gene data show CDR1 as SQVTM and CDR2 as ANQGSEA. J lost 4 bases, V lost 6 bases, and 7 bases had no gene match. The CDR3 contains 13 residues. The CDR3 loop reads CSVTGGWGTEAFF. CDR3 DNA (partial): TGCAGCGTAACAGGGGGTTGGGGCACTGAA.

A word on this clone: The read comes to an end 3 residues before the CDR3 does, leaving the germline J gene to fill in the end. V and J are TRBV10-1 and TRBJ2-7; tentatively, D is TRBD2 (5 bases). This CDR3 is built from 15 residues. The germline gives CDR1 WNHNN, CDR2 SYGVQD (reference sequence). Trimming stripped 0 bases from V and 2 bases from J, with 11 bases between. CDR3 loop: CASSESSGIPYEQYF. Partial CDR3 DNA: TGCGCCAGCAGTGAGTCGTCGGGGATTCCCTACGAG.

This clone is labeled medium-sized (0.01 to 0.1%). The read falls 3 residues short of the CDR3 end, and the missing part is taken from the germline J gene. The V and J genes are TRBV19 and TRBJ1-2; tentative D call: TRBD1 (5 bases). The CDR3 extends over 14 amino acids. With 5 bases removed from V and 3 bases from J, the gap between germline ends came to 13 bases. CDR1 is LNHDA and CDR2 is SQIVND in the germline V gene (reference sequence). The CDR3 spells CASSSVGGYYGYTF. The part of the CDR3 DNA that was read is TGTGCCAGTAGTTCGGTTGGGGGGTACTATGGC. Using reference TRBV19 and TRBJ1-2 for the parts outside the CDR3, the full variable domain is DGGITQSPKYLFRKEGQNVTLSCEQNLNHDAMYWYRQDPGQGLRLIYYSQIVNDFQKGDIAEGYSVSREKKESFPLTVTSAQKNPTAFYLCASSSVGGYYGYTFGSGTRLTVV.

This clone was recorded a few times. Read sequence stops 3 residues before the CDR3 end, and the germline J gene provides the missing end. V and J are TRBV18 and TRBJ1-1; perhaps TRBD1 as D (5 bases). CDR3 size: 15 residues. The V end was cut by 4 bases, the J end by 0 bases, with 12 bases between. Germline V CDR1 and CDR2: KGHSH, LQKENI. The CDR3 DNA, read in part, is TGTGCCAGCTCACAATACGGGGGTATGAACACTGAA. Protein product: CASSQYGGMNTE. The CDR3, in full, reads CASSQYGGMNTEAFF.

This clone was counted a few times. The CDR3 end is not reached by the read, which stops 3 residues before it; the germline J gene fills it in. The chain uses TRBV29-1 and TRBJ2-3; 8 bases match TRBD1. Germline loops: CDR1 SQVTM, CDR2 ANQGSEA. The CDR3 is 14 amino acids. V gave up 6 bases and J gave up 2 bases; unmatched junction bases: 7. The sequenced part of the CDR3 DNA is TGCAGCGTCGGGGGACAGGCCTACACAGATACG. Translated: CSVGGQAYTDT. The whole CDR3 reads CSVGGQAYTDTQYF.

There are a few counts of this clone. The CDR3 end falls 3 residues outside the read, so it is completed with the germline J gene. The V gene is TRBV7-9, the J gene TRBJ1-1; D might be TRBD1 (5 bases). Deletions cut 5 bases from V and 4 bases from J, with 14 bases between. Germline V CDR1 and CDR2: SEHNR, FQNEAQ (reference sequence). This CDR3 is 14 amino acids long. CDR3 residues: CASSPLYQGTEAFF. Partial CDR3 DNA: TGTGCCAGCAGCCCCCTTTACCAGGGCACTGAA.

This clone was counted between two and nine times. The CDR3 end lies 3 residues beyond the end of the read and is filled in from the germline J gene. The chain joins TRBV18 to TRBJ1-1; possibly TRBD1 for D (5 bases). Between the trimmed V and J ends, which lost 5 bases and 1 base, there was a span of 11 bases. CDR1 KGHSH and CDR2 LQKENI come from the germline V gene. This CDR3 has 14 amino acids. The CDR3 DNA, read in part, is TGTGCCAGCTCAACGGGGGTCGGGAACACTGAA. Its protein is CASSTGVGNTE. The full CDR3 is CASSTGVGNTEAFF.

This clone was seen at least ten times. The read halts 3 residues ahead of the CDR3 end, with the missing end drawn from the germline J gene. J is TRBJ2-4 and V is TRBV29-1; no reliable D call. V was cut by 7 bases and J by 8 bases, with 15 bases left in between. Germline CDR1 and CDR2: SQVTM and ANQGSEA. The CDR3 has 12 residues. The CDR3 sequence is CSALAERDIQYF. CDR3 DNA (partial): TGCAGCGCCTTAGCAGAGCGAGACATT. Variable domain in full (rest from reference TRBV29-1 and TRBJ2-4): SAVISQKPSRDICQRGTSLTIQCQVDSQVTMMFWYRQQPGQSLTLIATANQGSEATYESGFVIDKFPISRPNLTFSTLTVSNMSPEDSSIYLCSALAERDIQYFGAGTRLSVL.

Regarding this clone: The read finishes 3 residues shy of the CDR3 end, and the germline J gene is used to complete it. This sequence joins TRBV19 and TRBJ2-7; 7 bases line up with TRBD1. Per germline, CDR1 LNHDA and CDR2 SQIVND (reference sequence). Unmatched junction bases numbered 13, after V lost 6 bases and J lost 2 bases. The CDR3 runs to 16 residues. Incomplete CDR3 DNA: TGTGCCAGTAGCCCTAAACAGGGGTCCATCCCCTACGAG. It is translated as CASSPKQGSIPYE. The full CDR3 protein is CASSPKQGSIPYEQYF.

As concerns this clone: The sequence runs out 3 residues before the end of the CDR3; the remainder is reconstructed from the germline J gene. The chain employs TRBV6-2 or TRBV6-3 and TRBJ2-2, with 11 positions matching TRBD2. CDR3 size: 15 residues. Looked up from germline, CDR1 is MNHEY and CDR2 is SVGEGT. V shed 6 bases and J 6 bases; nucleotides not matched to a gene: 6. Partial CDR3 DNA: TGTGCCAGCAGGCGACTAGCGGGGATTTCCGGGGAG. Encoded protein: CASRRLAGISGE. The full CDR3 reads CASRRLAGISGELFF.

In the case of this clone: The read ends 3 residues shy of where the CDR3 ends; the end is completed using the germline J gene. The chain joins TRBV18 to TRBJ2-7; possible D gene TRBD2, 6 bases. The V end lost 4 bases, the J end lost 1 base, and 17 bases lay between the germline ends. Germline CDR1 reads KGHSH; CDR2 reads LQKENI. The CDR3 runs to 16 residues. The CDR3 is CASSRGTSNGSYEQYF. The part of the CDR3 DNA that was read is TGTGCCAGCTCACGTGGTACTAGCAACGGGTCCTACGAG.

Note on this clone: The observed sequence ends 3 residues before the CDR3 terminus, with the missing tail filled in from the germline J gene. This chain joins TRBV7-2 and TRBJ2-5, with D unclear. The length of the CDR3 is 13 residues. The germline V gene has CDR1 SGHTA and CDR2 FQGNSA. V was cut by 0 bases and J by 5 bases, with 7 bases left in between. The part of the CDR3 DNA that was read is TGTGCCAGCAGCTTAGCAACTTTGGAGACC. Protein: CASSLATLET. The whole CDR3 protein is CASSLATLETQYF.

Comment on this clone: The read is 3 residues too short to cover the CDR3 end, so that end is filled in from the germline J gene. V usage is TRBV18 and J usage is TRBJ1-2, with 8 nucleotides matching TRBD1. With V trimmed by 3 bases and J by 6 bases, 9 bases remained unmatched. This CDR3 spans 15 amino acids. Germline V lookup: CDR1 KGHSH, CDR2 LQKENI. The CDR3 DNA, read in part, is TGTGCCAGCTCACCCATGGACAGGGTGGGAAATGGC. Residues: CASSPMDRVGNG. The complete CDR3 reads CASSPMDRVGNGYTF.

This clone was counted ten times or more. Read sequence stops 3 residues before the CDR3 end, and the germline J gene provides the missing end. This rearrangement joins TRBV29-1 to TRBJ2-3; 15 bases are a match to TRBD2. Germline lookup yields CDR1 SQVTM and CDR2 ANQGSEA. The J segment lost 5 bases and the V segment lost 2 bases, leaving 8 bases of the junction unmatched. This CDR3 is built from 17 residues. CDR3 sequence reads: CSVENILGLAGGDTQYF. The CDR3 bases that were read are TGCAGCGTTGAAAATATCCTGGGACTAGCGGGAGGAGATACG.